This T cell receptor beta chain was captured in a study of spatial heterogeneity in lung cancer. Whole-study findings and limits: Expanded tumor TCRs that were ubiquitous appeared in blood more at resection than follow-up.

From the 5' RACE reads, TCRdb called clonotypes with MiXCR, one entry per CDR3 protein. The sample includes about 94,000 distinct CDR3 sequences, 19% of them seen just once. Specified time point: blood at routine non-recurrence follow-up after resection. Sequencing was performed on whole RNA extracted from tumor and nontumor lung tissue, or from frozen PBMC, and the material was left unsorted. Concerning this clonotype itself: Its antigen remains unidentified.

This CDR3 region has 15 residues. The ends were cut back, 5 bases at V and 1 base at J, with 15 bases in the middle. The clonotype comes from a male donor with early-stage non-small cell lung cancer. The chain recombines TRBV12-3 or TRBV12-4 with TRBJ2-7, with a possible D match to TRBD2 (6 bases). The sample here was PBMCs, taken at follow-up. The CDR3 DNA reads as TGTGCCAGCAGTCCGGGACTCAGCTCGTCCTACGAGCAGTACGTC. Its protein product is CASSPGLSSSYEQYV.